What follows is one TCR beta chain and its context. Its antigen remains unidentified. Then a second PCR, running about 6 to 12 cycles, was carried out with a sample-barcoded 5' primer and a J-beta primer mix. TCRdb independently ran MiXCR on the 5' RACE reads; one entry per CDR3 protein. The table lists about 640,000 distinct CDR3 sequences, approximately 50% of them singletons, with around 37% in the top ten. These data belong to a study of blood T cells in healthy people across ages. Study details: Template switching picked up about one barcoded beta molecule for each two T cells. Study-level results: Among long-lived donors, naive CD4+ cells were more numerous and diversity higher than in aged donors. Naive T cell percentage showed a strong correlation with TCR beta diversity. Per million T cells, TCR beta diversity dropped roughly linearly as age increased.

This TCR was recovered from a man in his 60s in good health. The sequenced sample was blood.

In nucleotides, the CDR3 is TGTGCCAGCAGCGTAGATCCCGGCGGGGTCCAAGAGACCCAGTACTTC. It specifies CASSVDPGGVQETQYF. V is TRBV9 and J is TRBJ2-5; weak D call: TRBD2 (6 bases). This CDR3 region has 16 residues. Looked up from germline, CDR1 is SGDLS and CDR2 is YYNGEE. The ends were cut back, 0 bases at V and 1 base at J, with 13 bases in the middle.